Here is one T cell receptor (beta chain) with its context. The donors, nominally healthy at sampling, likely had unrecorded immune exposures. The PCR had 60 Vbeta and 13 Jbeta primers. Here immunoSEQ multiplex PCR was the method, and the copy in TCRdb shows in-frame clones only, minus some. The repertoire has under 110,000 clones, around four fifths of them found once; the top ten carry roughly 4.1%. This entry is derived from a study of cytomegalovirus exposure and HLA in healthy donors. Study-level information: Within the Caucasian-associated ancestry cluster were roughly 79% of the roughly 400 genotyped donors.

Trimming stripped 3 bases from V and 2 bases from J, with 12 bases between. Germline CDR1 reads KGHSH; CDR2 reads LQKENI. This CDR3 region has 15 residues. This clonotype was sampled from a man in his forties or fifties in good health and CMV-seronegative. The chain carries TRBV18 and TRBJ2-3; TRBD1 is a possible D gene (6 bases). The sequencing sample was made of PBMCs. CDR3 DNA sequence: TGTGCCAGCTCACCGATGACAGGACTCACAGATACGCAGTATTTT. It specifies CASSPMTGLTDTQYF.